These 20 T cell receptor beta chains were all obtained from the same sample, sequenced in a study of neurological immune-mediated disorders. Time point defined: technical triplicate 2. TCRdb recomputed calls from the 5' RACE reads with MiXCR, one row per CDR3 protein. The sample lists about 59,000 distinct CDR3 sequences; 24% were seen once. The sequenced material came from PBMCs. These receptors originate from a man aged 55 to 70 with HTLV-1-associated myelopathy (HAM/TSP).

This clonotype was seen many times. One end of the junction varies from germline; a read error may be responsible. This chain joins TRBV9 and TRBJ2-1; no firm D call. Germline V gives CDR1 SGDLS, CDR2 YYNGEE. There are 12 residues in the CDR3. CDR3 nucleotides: TGTGCCAGCAGCGTAGTTGATTCTGAGCGGTTCTTC. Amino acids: CASSVVDSERFF.

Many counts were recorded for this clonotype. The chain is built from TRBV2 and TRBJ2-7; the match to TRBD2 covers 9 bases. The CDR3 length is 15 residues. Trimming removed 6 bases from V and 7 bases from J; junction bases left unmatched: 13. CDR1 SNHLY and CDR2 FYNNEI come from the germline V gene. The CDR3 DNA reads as TGTGCCAGCAGGGGTCGGCCAGCGGGAGGTTCGGAGCAGTACTTC. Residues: CASRGRPAGGSEQYF.

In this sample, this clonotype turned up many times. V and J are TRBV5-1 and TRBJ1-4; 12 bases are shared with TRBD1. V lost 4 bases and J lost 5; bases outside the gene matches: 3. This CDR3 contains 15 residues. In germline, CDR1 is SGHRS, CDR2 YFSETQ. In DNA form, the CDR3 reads TGCGCCAGCAGCGGGACAGGGGGCCGGAATGAAAAACTGTTTTTT. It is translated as CASSGTGGRNEKLFF.

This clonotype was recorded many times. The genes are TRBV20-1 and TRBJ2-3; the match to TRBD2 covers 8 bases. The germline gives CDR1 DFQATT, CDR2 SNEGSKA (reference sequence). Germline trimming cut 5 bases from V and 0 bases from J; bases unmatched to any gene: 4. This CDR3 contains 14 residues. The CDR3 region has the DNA TGCAGTGCTGCCGGGACTAGGAGCACAGATACGCAGTATTTT. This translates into CSAAGTRSTDTQYF.

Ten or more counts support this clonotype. The CDR3 is CSAPREGLETQYF. The CDR3 DNA is TGCAGTGCTCCTCGGGAGGGCCTGGAGACCCAGTACTTC. The chain employs TRBV20-1 and TRBJ2-5; 8 bases line up with TRBD2. Germline loops: CDR1 DFQATT, CDR2 SNEGSKA (reference sequence). Trimming at V came to 5 bases and at J to 5 bases, leaving 7 bases not matched to a gene. This CDR3 has 13 residues.

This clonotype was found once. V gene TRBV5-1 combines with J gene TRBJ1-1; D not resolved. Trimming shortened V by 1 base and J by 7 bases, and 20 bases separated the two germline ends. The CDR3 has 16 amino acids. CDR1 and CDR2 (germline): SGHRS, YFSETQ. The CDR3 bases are TGCGCCAGCAGCTTGACGGTAGGGCAAGGGAGTAGTGAAGCTTTCTTT. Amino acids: CASSLTVGQGSSEAFF.

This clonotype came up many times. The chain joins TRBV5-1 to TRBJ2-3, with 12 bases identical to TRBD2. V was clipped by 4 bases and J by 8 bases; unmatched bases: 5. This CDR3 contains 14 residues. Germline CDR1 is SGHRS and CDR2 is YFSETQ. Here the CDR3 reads CASSETSGSITQYF. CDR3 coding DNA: TGCGCCAGCAGCGAGACTAGCGGGAGTATTACGCAGTATTTT.

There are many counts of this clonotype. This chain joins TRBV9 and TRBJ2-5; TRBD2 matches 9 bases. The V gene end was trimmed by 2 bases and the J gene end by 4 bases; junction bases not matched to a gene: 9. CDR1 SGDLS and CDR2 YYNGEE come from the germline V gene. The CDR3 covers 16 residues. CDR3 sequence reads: CASSVVAGVGGETQYF. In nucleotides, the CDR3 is TGTGCCAGCAGCGTCGTAGCGGGAGTTGGTGGAGAGACCCAGTACTTC.

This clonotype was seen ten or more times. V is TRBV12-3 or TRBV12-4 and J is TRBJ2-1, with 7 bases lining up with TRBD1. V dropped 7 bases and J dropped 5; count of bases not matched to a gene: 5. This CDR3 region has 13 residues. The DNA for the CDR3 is TGTGCCAGCACCCCACAGGGGAACAATGAGCAGTTCTTC. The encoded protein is CASTPQGNNEQFF.

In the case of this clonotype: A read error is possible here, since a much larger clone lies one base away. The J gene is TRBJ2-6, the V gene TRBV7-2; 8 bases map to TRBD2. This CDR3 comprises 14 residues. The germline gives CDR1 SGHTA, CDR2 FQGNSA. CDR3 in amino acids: CASSLGGTSSVLSF. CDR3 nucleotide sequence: TGTGCCAGCAGCTTAGGTGGGACTAGTTCCGTCCTGTCTTTC.

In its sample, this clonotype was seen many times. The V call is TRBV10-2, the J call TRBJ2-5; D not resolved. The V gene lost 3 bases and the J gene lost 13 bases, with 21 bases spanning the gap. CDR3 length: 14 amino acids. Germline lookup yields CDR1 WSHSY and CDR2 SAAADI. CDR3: CASSDPPAGLVPYF. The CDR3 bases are TGCGCCAGCAGTGATCCCCCGGCCGGGCTAGTACCGTACTTC.

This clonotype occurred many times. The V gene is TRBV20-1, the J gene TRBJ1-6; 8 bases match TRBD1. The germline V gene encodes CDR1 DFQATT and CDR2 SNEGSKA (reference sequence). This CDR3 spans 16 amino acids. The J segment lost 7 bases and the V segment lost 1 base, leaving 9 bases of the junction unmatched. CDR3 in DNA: TGCAGTGCTAGAGTCCCCGGGACAGGATCAAATTCACCCCTCCACTTT. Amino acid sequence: CSARVPGTGSNSPLHF.

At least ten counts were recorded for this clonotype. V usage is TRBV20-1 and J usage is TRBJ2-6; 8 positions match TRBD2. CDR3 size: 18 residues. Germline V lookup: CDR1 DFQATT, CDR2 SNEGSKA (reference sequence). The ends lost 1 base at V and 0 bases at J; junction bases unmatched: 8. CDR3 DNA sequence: TGCAGTGCTAGAGGGGCGACTAGCGCTACCTCTGGGGCCAACGTCCTGACTTTC. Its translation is CSARGATSATSGANVLTF.

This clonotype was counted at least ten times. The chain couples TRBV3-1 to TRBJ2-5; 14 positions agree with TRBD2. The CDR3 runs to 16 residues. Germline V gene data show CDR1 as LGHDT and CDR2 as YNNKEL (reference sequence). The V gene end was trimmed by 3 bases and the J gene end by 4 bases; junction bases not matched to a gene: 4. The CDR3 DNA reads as TGTGCCAGCAGCCATTCTGGGACTAGCGGGAGAGAGACCCAGTACTTC. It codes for CASSHSGTSGRETQYF.

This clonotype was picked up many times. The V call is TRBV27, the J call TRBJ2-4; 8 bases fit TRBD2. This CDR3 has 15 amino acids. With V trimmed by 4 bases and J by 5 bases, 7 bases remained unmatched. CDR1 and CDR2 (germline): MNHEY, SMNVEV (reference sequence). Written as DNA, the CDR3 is TGTGCCAGCAGTTCCCTATCAGCGGGGGAAAACATTCAGTACTTC. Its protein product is CASSSLSAGENIQYF.

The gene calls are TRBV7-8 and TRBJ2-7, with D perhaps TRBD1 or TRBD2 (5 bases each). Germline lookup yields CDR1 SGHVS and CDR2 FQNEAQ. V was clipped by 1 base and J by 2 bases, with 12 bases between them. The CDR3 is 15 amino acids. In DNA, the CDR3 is TGTGCCAGCAGCTTAGTTCCGGGACGGGCCTACGAGCAGTACTTC. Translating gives CASSLVPGRAYEQYF.

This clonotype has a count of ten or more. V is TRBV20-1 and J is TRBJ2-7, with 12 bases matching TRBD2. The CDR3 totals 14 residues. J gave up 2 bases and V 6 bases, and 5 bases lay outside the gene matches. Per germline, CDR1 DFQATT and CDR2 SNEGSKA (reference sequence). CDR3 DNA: TGCAGTGCAACTACTAGCGGGAGGACCTACGAGCAGTACTTC. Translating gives CSATTSGRTYEQYF.

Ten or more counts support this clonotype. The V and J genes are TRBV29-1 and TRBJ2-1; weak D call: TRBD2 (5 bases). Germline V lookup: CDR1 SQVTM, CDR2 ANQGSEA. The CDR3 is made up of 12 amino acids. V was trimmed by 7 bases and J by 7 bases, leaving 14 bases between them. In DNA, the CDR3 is TGCAGCGCACGTGCGGGCCAAAATGAGCAGTTCTTC. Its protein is CSARAGQNEQFF.

The chain's CDR3 is CASSGPGLTFNEQFF. CDR3 DNA sequence: TGTGCCAGCAGCGGTCCGGGACTCACATTCAATGAGCAGTTCTTC. The rearrangement joins TRBV5-6 to TRBJ2-1; tentative D call: TRBD2 (6 bases). CDR3 length: 15 amino acids. Trimming removed 4 bases at V and 6 bases at J, with 17 bases between. CDR1 and CDR2 from the germline V gene are SGHDT and YYEEEE.

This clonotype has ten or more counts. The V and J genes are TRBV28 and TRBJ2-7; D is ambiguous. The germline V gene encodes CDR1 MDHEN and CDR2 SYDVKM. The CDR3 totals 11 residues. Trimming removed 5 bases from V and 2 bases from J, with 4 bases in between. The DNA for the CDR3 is TGTGCCAGCAGTCAAACCTACGAGCAGTACTTC. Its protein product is CASSQTYEQYF.